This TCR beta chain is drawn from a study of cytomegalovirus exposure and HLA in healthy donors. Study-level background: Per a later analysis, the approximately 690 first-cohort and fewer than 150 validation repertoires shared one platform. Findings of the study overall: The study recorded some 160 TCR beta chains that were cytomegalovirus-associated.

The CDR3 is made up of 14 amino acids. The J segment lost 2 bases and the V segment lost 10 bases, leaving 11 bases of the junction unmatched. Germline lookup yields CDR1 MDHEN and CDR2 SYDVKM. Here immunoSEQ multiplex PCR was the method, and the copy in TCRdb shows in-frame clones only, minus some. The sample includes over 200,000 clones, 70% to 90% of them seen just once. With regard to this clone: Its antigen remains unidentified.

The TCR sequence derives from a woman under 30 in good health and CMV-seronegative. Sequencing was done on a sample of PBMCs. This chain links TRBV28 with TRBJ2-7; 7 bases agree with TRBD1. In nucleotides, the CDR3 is TGTGCCACCAGGGACAGATACTCAGCCTACGAGCAGTACTTC. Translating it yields CATRDRYSAYEQYF. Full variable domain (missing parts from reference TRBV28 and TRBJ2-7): DVKVTQSSRYLVKRTGEKVFLECVQDMDHENMFWYRQDPGLGLRLIYFSYDVKMKEKGDIPEGYSVSREKKERFSLILESASTNQTSMYLCATRDRYSAYEQYFGPGTRLTVT.